The 21 T cell receptor beta chains reported below all come from one sample, sequenced in a study of blood T cell repertoires in COVID-19. Clones were sequenced by immunoSEQ multiplex PCR, and TCRdb holds only the in-frame ones, with some missing. The table has around 71,000 clones, around 83% seen once. Sequencing was performed on peripheral blood. These receptor sequences come from a man aged 70-80 years with acute or convalescent COVID-19.

The rearrangement uses TRBV7-3 and TRBJ2-1, with TRBD2 matching over 12 bases. This CDR3 is 16 amino acids long. CDR1 is SGHTA, CDR2 FQGTGA, per germline. Unmatched junction bases numbered 2, after V lost 5 bases and J lost 0 bases. The CDR3, as DNA: TGTGCCAGCAGCCGGACTAGCGGGGCCTCCTACAATGAGCAGTTCTTC. Amino acid sequence: CASSRTSGASYNEQFF.

The rearrangement joins TRBV7-9 to TRBJ2-2; 7 nucleotides line up with TRBD1. Germline V CDR1 and CDR2: SEHNR, FQNEAQ (reference sequence). The CDR3 is 16 amino acids. The ends lost 6 bases at V and 8 bases at J; junction bases unmatched: 15. CDR3 sequence (DNA): TGTGCCAGCAGGCCACAAAGGGGGCGTGAGCCGGGGGAGCTGTTTTTT. This encodes CASRPQRGREPGELFF.

In this sample, this clone turned up a few times. J is TRBJ1-2 and V is TRBV5-1; D call uncertain. Germline CDR1 and CDR2: SGHRS and YFSETQ. Between the trimmed V and J ends, which lost 0 bases and 2 bases, there was a span of 5 bases. This CDR3 has 13 amino acids. The DNA for the CDR3 is TGCGCCAGCAGCTTGGGGCAGAACTATGGCTACACCTTC. Amino acid sequence: CASSLGQNYGYTF.

The V call is TRBV9, the J call TRBJ2-3, with 10 bases that match TRBD2. Germline V lookup: CDR1 SGDLS, CDR2 YYNGEE. V was pared by 0 bases and J by 5 bases, with 12 bases of the junction left unmatched. This CDR3 comprises 18 residues. This CDR3 reads CASSVGWASGSPGDTQYF. The DNA for the CDR3 is TGTGCCAGCAGCGTAGGTTGGGCTAGCGGGAGTCCAGGAGATACGCAGTATTTT.

The CDR3 sequence: CASSLGGTRGRGQFF. The CDR3 DNA follows: TGTGCCAGCAGCCTCGGGGGGACTCGCGGGCGGGGCCAGTTCTTC. The rearrangement links TRBV3-1 (or the pseudogene TRBV3-2) to TRBJ2-1; 7 bases match TRBD2. J was trimmed by 13 bases and V by 4 bases; bases with no gene match: 16. The germline CDR1 and CDR2 sequences are LGHDT and YNNKEL (reference sequence). The CDR3 runs 15 residues.

The chain uses TRBV19 and TRBJ1-5, with D possibly being TRBD1 (6 bases). Per the germline V gene, CDR1 is LNHDA and CDR2 is SQIVND (reference sequence). The CDR3 is 15 residues long. V was trimmed by 4 bases and J by 3 bases, leaving 13 bases between them. Here the CDR3 DNA reads TGTGCCAGTAGTACGATTGGACAGTTCAATCAGCCCCAGCATTTT. Translating it yields CASSTIGQFNQPQHF.

The chain combines TRBV19 with TRBJ2-7; 7 bases agree with TRBD1. This CDR3 has 15 residues. The V segment lost 4 bases and the J segment 2 bases; nucleotides outside the gene matches: 8. The germline CDR1 and CDR2 sequences are LNHDA and SQIVND (reference sequence). CDR3 nucleotides: TGTGCCAGTAGTACTCGACAGGGAACCACCTACGAGCAGTACTTC. It codes for CASSTRQGTTYEQYF.

This clone was seen a single time. The chain links TRBV5-1 to TRBJ2-7; TRBD1 aligns across 7 bases. The CDR3 covers 14 residues. J lost 2 bases, V lost 4 bases, and 6 bases had no gene match. Germline CDR1 reads SGHRS; CDR2 reads YFSETQ. The CDR3 region is CASSPGTEAYEQYF. The CDR3 coding sequence is TGCGCCAGCAGCCCCGGGACAGAGGCCTACGAGCAGTACTTC.

The V gene is TRBV20-1, the J gene TRBJ1-4, with unresolved D. The germline V and J ends were trimmed by 7 bases and 11 bases, with 14 bases remaining between them. Germline lookup yields CDR1 DFQATT and CDR2 SNEGSKA (reference sequence). CDR3 length: 11 residues. CDR3 protein: CSVQLGGKLFF. The CDR3 coding sequence is TGCAGTGTTCAACTAGGAGGGAAACTGTTTTTT.

The chain combines TRBV7-9 with TRBJ1-3; the match to TRBD1 covers 7 bases. The length of the CDR3 is 15 residues. The trim removed 4 bases at V and 4 bases at J, leaving 7 bases unmatched. Per germline, CDR1 SEHNR and CDR2 FQNEAQ (reference sequence). The CDR3 coding sequence is TGTGCCAGCAGCTCCTCGACAGGGTTCGGAAACACCATATATTTT. Protein: CASSSSTGFGNTIYF.

This clone was counted only a few times. The chain recombines TRBV6-2 or TRBV6-3 with TRBJ2-1; tentatively, D is TRBD2 (5 bases). The CDR3 length is 14 residues. CDR1 and CDR2 from the germline V gene are MNHEY and SVGEGT. The V end was cut by 4 bases, the J end by 5 bases, with 12 bases between. The CDR3 region is CASSSPGYDNEQFF. As DNA, the CDR3 is TGTGCCAGCAGTTCCCCGGGATACGACAATGAGCAGTTCTTC.

V gene TRBV28 combines with J gene TRBJ2-7, with TRBD2 matching 11 bases. J lost 0 bases, V lost 11 bases, and 12 bases had no gene match. The CDR3 sequence is 16 residues long. From germline, CDR1 is MDHEN and CDR2 SYDVKM. The CDR3 is CAGASSGRPSSYEQYF. The CDR3 bases are TGTGCCGGGGCCTCTAGCGGGAGGCCCAGCTCCTACGAGCAGTACTTC.

The genes are TRBV20-1 and TRBJ2-3; D call uncertain. Germline assignment: CDR1 DFQATT and CDR2 SNEGSKA (reference sequence). The V and J ends lost 3 bases and 2 bases respectively, with 9 bases between them. The CDR3 has 13 amino acids. CDR3 sequence (DNA): TGCAGTGCTAGTCTAGAAATCACAGATACGCAGTATTTT. It translates to CSASLEITDTQYF.

This clone was counted between two and nine times. J is TRBJ1-4 and V is TRBV25-1, with D tentatively TRBD1 (5 bases). In germline, CDR1 is MGHDK, CDR2 SYGVNS. CDR3 size: 14 residues. Trimming shortened V by 3 bases and J by 6 bases, and 11 bases separated the two germline ends. The CDR3 bases are TGTGCCAGCAGTGACCTGGGGCTGGATGAAAAACTGTTTTTT. Translation gives CASSDLGLDEKLFF.

The chain combines TRBV5-6 with TRBJ2-3; TRBD1 aligns across 7 bases. Trimming at V came to 9 bases and at J to 1 base, leaving 8 bases not matched to a gene. The CDR3 covers 14 residues. Germline assignment: CDR1 SGHDT and CDR2 YYEEEE. CDR3 sequence: CATRQGLGTDTQYF. The CDR3 DNA follows: TGTGCCACCCGACAGGGTTTAGGCACAGATACGCAGTATTTT. Complete variable domain (other parts from reference TRBV5-6 and TRBJ2-3): DAGVTQSPTHLIKTRGQQVTLRCSPKSGHDTVSWYQQALGQGPQFIFQYYEEEERQRGNFPDRFSGHQFPNYSSELNVNALLLGDSALYLCATRQGLGTDTQYFGPGTRLTVL.

J is TRBJ2-2 and V is TRBV7-2; 7 bases agree with TRBD1. V gave up 4 bases and J gave up 4 bases; unmatched junction bases: 3. The CDR3 contains 14 residues. Germline CDR1 SGHTA, CDR2 FQGNSA. The CDR3 DNA follows: TGTGCCAGCAGCTACAGGGGCGGCACCGGGGAGCTGTTTTTT. It is translated as CASSYRGGTGELFF.

The gene calls are TRBV5-1 and TRBJ1-5; 10 positions agree with TRBD1. Germline-derived CDR1 and CDR2 are SGHRS and YFSETQ. The CDR3 length is 14 residues. V shed 0 bases and J 7 bases; nucleotides not matched to a gene: 1. The CDR3 sequence: CASSLGDRGQPQHF. In DNA, the CDR3 is TGCGCCAGCAGCTTGGGGGACAGGGGACAGCCCCAGCATTTT.

V is TRBV6-4 and J is TRBJ1-2; tentative D call: TRBD1 (5 bases). This CDR3 has 14 amino acids. The germline V and J ends were trimmed by 5 bases and 0 bases, with 10 bases remaining between them. Germline CDR1 and CDR2: MRHNA and SNTAGT. The CDR3 sequence: CASSPGTSNYGYTF. The DNA for the CDR3 is TGTGCCAGCAGTCCCGGGACTTCTAACTATGGCTACACCTTC.

This chain links TRBV7-8 with TRBJ2-2, with D perhaps matching TRBD1 (6 bases). Germline V lookup: CDR1 SGHVS, CDR2 FQNEAQ. The CDR3 covers 15 residues. The ends were cut back, 2 bases at V and 6 bases at J, with 13 bases in the middle. This CDR3 is CASSLQQGSPGELFF. The CDR3 coding sequence is TGTGCCAGCAGCTTACAACAGGGAAGTCCCGGGGAGCTGTTTTTT.

The chain combines TRBV7-9 with TRBJ2-1, with TRBD2 matching 7 bases. The CDR3 covers 14 residues. J was trimmed by 10 bases and V by 1 base; bases with no gene match: 7. Germline V gene sequence: CDR1 SEHNR, CDR2 FQNEAQ (reference sequence). The CDR3 sequence: CASSLETGGGEQFF. CDR3 DNA sequence: TGTGCCAGCAGCTTAGAGACGGGAGGAGGAGAGCAGTTCTTC. Filled out from reference TRBV7-9 and TRBJ2-1, the complete variable domain reads DTGVSQNPRHKITKRGQNVTFRCDPISEHNRLYWYRQTLGQGPEFLTYFQNEAQLEKSRLLSDRFSAERPKGSFSTLEIQRTEQGDSAMYLCASSLETGGGEQFFGPGTRLTVL.

The chain couples TRBV7-9 to TRBJ2-3; 12 bases fit TRBD2. The junction had 15 bases not matched to a gene; V was cut back by 5 bases and J by 6 bases. CDR3 length: 18 residues. Germline V lookup: CDR1 SEHNR, CDR2 FQNEAQ (reference sequence). The CDR3 sequence is CASSLPPRLAGVADTQYF. The CDR3 nucleotides are TGTGCCAGCAGCCTCCCCCCCCGACTAGCGGGAGTGGCGGATACGCAGTATTTT. The whole variable domain, filled in from reference TRBV7-9 and TRBJ2-3, reads DTGVSQNPRHKITKRGQNVTFRCDPISEHNRLYWYRQTLGQGPEFLTYFQNEAQLEKSRLLSDRFSAERPKGSFSTLEIQRTEQGDSAMYLCASSLPPRLAGVADTQYFGPGTRLTVL.